The 5 T cell receptor beta chains presented below share a single source sample, sequenced in a study of blood T cell repertoires in COVID-19. TCRdb's copy holds only in-frame clones and misses some; the assay was immunoSEQ multiplex PCR. The sample contains over 50,000 clones, approximately 80% of which appear only once. Sequenced sample: peripheral blood. The receptors here all came from a human donor in a cohort sampled during active COVID-19.

The chain is built from TRBV7-8 and TRBJ1-5; 7 bases fit TRBD1. V shed 6 bases, J shed 7 bases, and the junction held 6 bases outside the gene matches. Germline CDR1 reads SGHVS; CDR2 reads FQNEAQ. The length of the CDR3 is 13 residues. This CDR3 reads CASSFQGGQPQHF. In DNA form, the CDR3 reads TGTGCCAGCAGTTTTCAGGGGGGCCAGCCCCAGCATTTT. Looking up the rest from reference TRBV7-8 and TRBJ1-5 gives the full variable domain: GAGVSQSPRYKVAKRGQDVALRCDPISGHVSLFWYQQALGQGPEFLTYFQNEAQLDKSGLPSDRFFAERPEGSVSTLKIQRTQQEDSAVYLCASSFQGGQPQHFGDGTRLSIL.

CDR3 nucleotide sequence: TGTGCCAGCAGTGAGCGGCGAAACCAAGAGACCCAGTACTTC. Translating gives CASSERRNQETQYF. The rearrangement joins TRBV2 to TRBJ2-5; D not resolved. Germline V gene data show CDR1 as SNHLY and CDR2 as FYNNEI. Trimming removed 3 bases at V and 0 bases at J, with 8 bases between. The CDR3 is 14 residues long. Complete variable domain (other parts from reference TRBV2 and TRBJ2-5): EPEVTQTPSHQVTQMGQEVILRCVPISNHLYFYWYRQILGQKVEFLVSFYNNEISEKSEIFDDQFSVERPDGSNFTLKIRSTKLEDSAMYFCASSERRNQETQYFGPGTRLLVL.

This chain joins TRBV7-8 and TRBJ2-7; TRBD2 agrees at 12 bases. With 3 bases clipped from V and 3 bases from J, the junction kept 9 bases outside the gene matches. CDR3 size: 17 residues. CDR1 and CDR2 from the germline V gene are SGHVS and FQNEAQ. CDR3 nucleotides: TGTGCCAGCAGCTTGTCTAGCGGGGGGGCGTCTGTCTACGAGCAGTACTTC. Its translation: CASSLSSGGASVYEQYF.

The chain combines TRBV6-1 with TRBJ1-2, with D possibly being TRBD1 (5 bases). CDR3 length: 13 amino acids. V was trimmed by 1 base and J by 5 bases, leaving 8 bases between them. Germline values: CDR1 MNHNS, CDR2 SASEGT. The CDR3 sequence is CASSEGEGYGYTF. The CDR3 nucleotides read TGTGCCAGCAGTGAAGGGGAGGGGTATGGCTACACCTTC.

This chain joins TRBV4-3 and TRBJ2-1; D may be TRBD2 (6 bases). Germline CDR1 is LGHNA and CDR2 is YSLEER. The CDR3 length is 14 residues. V lost 0 bases and J lost 9, with 12 bases in between. The CDR3: CASSQDGVSGEQFF. CDR3 coding DNA: TGCGCCAGCAGCCAAGATGGAGTTAGCGGTGAGCAGTTCTTC.